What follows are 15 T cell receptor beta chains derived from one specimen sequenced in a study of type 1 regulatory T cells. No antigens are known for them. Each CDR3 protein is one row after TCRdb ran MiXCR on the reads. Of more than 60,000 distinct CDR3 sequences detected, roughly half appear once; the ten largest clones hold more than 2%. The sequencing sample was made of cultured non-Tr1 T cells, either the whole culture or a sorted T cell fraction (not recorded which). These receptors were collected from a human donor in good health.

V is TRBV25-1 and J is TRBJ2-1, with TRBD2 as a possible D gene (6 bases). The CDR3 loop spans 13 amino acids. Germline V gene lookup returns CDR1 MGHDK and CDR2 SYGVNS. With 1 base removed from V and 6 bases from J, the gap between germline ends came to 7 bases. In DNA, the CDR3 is TGTGCCAGCAGTGAATTGGGGGGCAATGAGCAGTTCTTC. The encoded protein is CASSELGGNEQFF. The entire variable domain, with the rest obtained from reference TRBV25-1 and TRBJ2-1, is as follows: EADIYQTPRYLVIGTGKKITLECSQTMGHDKMYWYQQDPGMELHLIHYSYGVNSTEKGDLSSESTVSRIRTEHFPLTLESARPSHTSQYLCASSELGGNEQFFGPGTRLTVL.

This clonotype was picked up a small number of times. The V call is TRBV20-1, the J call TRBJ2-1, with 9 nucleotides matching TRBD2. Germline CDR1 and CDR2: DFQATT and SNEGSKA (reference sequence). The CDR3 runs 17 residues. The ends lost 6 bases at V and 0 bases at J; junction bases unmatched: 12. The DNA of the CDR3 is TGCAGTGCCGCGGGGGGGGCACAAAGATTCTCCTACAATGAGCAGTTCTTC. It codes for CSAAGGAQRFSYNEQFF.

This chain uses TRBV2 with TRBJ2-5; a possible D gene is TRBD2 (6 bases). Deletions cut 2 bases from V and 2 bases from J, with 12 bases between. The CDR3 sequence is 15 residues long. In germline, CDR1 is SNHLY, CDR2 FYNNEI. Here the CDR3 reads CASSEWGGLQETQYF. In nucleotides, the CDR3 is TGTGCCAGCAGTGAATGGGGAGGACTGCAAGAGACCCAGTACTTC.

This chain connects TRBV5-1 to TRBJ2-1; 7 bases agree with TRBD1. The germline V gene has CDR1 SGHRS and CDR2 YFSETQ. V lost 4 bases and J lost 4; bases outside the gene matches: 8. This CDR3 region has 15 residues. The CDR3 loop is CASSLSGQIYNEQFF. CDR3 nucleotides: TGCGCCAGCAGCCTCTCGGGACAGATTTACAATGAGCAGTTCTTC.

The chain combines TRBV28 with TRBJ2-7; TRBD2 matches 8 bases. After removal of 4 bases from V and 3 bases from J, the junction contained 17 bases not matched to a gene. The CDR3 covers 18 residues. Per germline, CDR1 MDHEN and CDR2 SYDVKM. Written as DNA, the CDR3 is TGTGCCAGCAGTTCTTCCCCGGGCCTAGGGGCGGGAGGCTACGAGCAGTACTTC. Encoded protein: CASSSSPGLGAGGYEQYF. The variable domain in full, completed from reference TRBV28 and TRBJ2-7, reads DVKVTQSSRYLVKRTGEKVFLECVQDMDHENMFWYRQDPGLGLRLIYFSYDVKMKEKGDIPEGYSVSREKKERFSLILESASTNQTSMYLCASSSSPGLGAGGYEQYFGPGTRLTVT.

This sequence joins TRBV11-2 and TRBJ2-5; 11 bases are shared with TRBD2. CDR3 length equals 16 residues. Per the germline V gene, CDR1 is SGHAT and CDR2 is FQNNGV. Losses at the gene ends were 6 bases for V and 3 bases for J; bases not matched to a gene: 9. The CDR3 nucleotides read TGTGCCAGCAGACGTGCTAGCGGGGGGCCGAAAGAGACCCAGTACTTC. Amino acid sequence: CASRRASGGPKETQYF.

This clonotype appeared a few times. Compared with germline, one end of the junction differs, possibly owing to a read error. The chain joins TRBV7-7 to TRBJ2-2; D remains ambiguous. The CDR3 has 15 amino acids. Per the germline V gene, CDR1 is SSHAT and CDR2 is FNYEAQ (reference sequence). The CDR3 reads CASSFGPPNTGELFF. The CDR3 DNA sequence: TGTGCTAGCAGCTTCGGACCGCCGAACACCGGGGAGCTGTTTTTT.

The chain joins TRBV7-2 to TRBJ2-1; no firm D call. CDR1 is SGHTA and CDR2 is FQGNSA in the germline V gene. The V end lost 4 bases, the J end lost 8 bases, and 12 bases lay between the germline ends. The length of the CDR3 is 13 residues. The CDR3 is CASSYRVRDEQFF. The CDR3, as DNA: TGTGCCAGCAGCTATAGGGTCCGGGATGAGCAGTTCTTC. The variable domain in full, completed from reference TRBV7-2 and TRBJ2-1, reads GAGVSQSPSNKVTEKGKDVELRCDPISGHTALYWYRQSLGQGLEFLIYFQGNSAPDKSGLPSDRFSAERTGGSVSTLTIQRTQQEDSAVYLCASSYRVRDEQFFGPGTRLTVL.

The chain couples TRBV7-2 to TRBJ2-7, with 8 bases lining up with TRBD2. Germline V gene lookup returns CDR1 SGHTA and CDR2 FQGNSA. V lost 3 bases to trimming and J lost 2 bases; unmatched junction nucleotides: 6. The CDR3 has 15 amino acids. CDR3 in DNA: TGTGCCAGCAGCTTGCAAGCGGGGGCTACCTACGAGCAGTACTTC. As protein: CASSLQAGATYEQYF.

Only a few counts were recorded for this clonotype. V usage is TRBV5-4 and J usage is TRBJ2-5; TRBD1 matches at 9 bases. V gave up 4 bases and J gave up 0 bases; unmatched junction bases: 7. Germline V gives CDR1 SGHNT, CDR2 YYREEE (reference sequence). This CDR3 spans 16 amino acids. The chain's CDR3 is CASSPTGTGYQETQYF. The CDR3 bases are TGTGCCAGCAGCCCTACCGGGACAGGGTACCAAGAGACCCAGTACTTC.

The CDR3 is CASSGRGNTEAFF. The DNA for the CDR3 is TGTGCCAGCAGCGGCCGGGGGAACACTGAAGCTTTCTTT. The chain joins TRBV2 to TRBJ1-1; no clear D gene. Germline V gene lookup returns CDR1 SNHLY and CDR2 FYNNEI. Trimming took 6 bases from V and 1 from J, leaving 9 bases between them. CDR3 length: 13 residues.

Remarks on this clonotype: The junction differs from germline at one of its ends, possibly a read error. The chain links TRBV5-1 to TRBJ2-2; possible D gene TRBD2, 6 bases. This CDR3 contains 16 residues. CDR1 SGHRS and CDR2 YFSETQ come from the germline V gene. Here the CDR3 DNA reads TGCACCAGCAGCACCCTCGGGGGAATAAACACCGGGGAGCTGTTTTTT. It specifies CTSSTLGGINTGELFF.

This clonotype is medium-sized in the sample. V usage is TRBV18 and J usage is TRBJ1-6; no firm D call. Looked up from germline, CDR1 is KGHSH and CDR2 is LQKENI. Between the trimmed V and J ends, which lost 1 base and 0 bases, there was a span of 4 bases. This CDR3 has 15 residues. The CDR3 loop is CASSPQSSYNSPLHF. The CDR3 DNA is TGTGCCAGCTCACCACAGAGCTCCTATAATTCACCCCTCCACTTT.

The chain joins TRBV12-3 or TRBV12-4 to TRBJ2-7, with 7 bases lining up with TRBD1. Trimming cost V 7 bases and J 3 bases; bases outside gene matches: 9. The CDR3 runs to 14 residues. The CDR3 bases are TGTGCCAGCACTTCTCTGGGACAGCACTACGAGCAGTACTTC. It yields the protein CASTSLGQHYEQYF.

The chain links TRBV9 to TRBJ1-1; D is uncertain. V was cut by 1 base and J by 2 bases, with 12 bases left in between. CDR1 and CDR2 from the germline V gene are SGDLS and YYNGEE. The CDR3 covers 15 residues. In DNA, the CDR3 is TGTGCCAGCAGCGTAACTCCGGAAGACAACACTGAAGCTTTCTTT. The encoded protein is CASSVTPEDNTEAFF.